This TCR beta chain was found in a study of T cell changes during pregnancy in multiple sclerosis. In its sample, this clone was seen once. CDR3 length equals 13 residues. The germline gives CDR1 SGHRS, CDR2 YFSETQ. V shed 0 bases and J shed 7 bases, with 11 bases lying between them. The protocol was immunoSEQ multiplex PCR, while the TCRdb copy is restricted to in-frame clones and leaves out a portion. The sample includes some 50,000 clones, about 91% of them seen just once. The gene calls are TRBV5-1 and TRBJ2-7; D perhaps matches TRBD1 (6 bases). The starting material was peripheral blood, obtained after pregnancy. This sequence originates from a female donor with multiple sclerosis, enrolled in a pregnancy study. The CDR3 DNA reads TGCGCCAGCAGCTTGGACAGGGTCGAGGAGCAGTACTTC. It is translated as CASSLDRVEEQYF.